Included here is one T cell receptor (beta chain) sequence, with context. V was cut by 4 bases and J by 7 bases, with 12 bases left in between. From germline, CDR1 is MNHEY and CDR2 SVGEGT. The length of the CDR3 is 13 residues. These data originate in a study of blood T cell repertoires in COVID-19. Using immunoSEQ multiplex PCR, the repertoire was profiled, and TCRdb retains in-frame clones only, with some absent. Found here are 200,000 to 300,000 clones, 88% of them singletons; the top ten hold just under 0.8%. Sequenced sample: peripheral blood. The origin of this receptor is a woman in her thirties with acute or convalescent COVID-19. This sequence joins TRBV6-2 or TRBV6-3 and TRBJ2-3, with a tentative D call TRBD2 (5 bases). This CDR3 reads CASSFDGLNTQYF. DNA for the CDR3: TGTGCCAGCAGTTTCGACGGACTTAATACGCAGTATTTT.